This record covers a single T cell receptor (beta chain). Antigen: not known. Time point indicated: blood 2 weeks post-SBRT. Documented treatment: 15 Gy SBRT to primary tumor, nephrectomy 4 weeks later. Serial blood draws occurred at baseline and 2 and 4 weeks post-SBRT. This specimen comes from a study of radiation and T cells in renal cell carcinoma. Whole-study context: Nephrectomy followed 15 Gy stereotactic body radiation by 4 weeks.

Germline V gene lookup returns CDR1 MNHEY and CDR2 SMNVEV (reference sequence). This CDR3 region has 16 residues. V was shortened by 2 bases and J by 5 bases, with 18 bases between the two germline ends. Data came from immunoSEQ multiplex PCR; TCRdb stores just in-frame clones and leaves some out. The data show 70,000 to 100,000 clones, approximately 86% seen once. Broader study findings: From baseline, blood top tumor clonotypes peaked at 2 weeks post-radiation.

V and J are TRBV27 and TRBJ1-1; possibly TRBD1 for D (5 bases). The clonotype comes from a woman aged 45-60 years with renal cell carcinoma. The source was blood, collected from a patient whose treatment included radiotherapy and nephrectomy. CDR3 sequence reads: CASSLGFVGGVTEAFF. The CDR3 coding sequence is TGTGCCAGCAGTTTAGGTTTCGTTGGGGGGGTGACTGAAGCTTTCTTT.